This TCR beta chain was identified in a study of cytomegalovirus exposure and HLA in healthy donors. With 60 Vbeta and 13 Jbeta primers, the PCR was carried out. Measured with immunoSEQ multiplex PCR; TCRdb has only the in-frame clones, and not every one. The table has 120,000 or so clones, over 65% seen once. This clone came up once. Its specificity is unknown. There are 12 residues in the CDR3. In germline, CDR1 is SGHNT, CDR2 YYREEE (reference sequence). Findings of the study overall: TCR beta V segments were, for the most part, productive about 87% or about 30% of the time in an earlier analysis. CMV serostatus was the only recorded immune exposure for donors.

The sample comprised PBMCs. The gene calls are TRBV5-4 and TRBJ1-2, with 7 bases identical to TRBD1. The receptor's source is a man aged 18 to 29 in good health and CMV-seropositive. This CDR3 reads CGYNRGFYGYTF. Here the CDR3 DNA reads TGTGGCTACAACAGGGGTTTTTATGGCTACACCTTC.